This T cell receptor beta chain was identified during a study of blood T cells in healthy people across ages. For the second PCR, which ran for roughly 7 to 11 cycles, a sample-barcoded 5' primer and a J-beta primer mix were used. TCRdb called the 5' RACE reads again in MiXCR, with one record for every CDR3 protein. Found here are some 850,000 distinct CDR3 sequences, roughly 25% of them singletons; the top ten hold about 3%. This clonotype has more than one count but fewer than ten. In germline, CDR1 is DFQATT, CDR2 SNEGSKA (reference sequence). The CDR3 consists of 13 residues. These data also formed part of another study, on T cells of mothers and their children. That publication notes: Study donors consisted of three healthy Caucasian mothers and their six children. Maternal samples each gave over 8 million TCR beta CDR3 reads, and child samples several million each.

This sequence was found in a boy aged 10-17 years in good health. The specimen was blood. This chain joins TRBV20-1 and TRBJ2-3; 8 bases map to TRBD2. The CDR3 nucleotides are TGCAGACGCCCGGGAGGGCTGACAGATACGCAGTATTTT. Its translation is CRRPGGLTDTQYF.